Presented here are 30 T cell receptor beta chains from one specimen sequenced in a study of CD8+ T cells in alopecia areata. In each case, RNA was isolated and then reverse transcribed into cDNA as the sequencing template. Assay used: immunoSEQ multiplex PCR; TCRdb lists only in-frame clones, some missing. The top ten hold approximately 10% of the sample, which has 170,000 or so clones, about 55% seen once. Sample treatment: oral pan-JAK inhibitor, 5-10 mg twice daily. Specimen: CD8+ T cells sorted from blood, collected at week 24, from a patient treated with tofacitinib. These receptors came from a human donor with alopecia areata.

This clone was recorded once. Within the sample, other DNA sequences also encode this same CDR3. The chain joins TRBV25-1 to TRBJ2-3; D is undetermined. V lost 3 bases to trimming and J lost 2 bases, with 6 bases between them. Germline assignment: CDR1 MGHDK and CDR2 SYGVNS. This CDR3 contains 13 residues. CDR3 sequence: CASSDKVTDTQYF. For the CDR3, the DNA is TGTGCCAGCAGTGACAAGGTCACAGATACGCAGTATTTT.

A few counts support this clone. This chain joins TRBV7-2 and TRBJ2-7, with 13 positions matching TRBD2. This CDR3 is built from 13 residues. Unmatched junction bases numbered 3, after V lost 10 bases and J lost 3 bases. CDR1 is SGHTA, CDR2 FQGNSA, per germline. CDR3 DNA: TGTGCCACCGGACTAGCGGGAGTCTACGAGCAGTACTTC. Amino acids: CATGLAGVYEQYF.

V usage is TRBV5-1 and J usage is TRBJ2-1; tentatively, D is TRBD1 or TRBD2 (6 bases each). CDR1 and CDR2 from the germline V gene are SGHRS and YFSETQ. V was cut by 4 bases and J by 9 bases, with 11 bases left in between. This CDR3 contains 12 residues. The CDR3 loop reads CASSPGASEQFF. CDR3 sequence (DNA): TGCGCCAGCAGCCCGGGGGCAAGTGAGCAGTTCTTC.

In DNA form, the CDR3 reads TGTGCCAGCAGCTTACGACAAGAGACCCAGTACTTC. It translates to CASSLRQETQYF. The chain employs TRBV5-6 and TRBJ2-5; D unclear. V lost 2 bases and J lost 2, with 4 bases in between. In germline, CDR1 is SGHDT, CDR2 YYEEEE. CDR3 length: 12 amino acids.

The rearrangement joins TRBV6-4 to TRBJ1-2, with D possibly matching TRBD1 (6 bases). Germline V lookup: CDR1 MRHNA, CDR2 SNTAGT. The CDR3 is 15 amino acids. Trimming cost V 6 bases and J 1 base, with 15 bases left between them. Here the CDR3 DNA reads TGTGCCAGCAGAAAAACAGGGCGGGATAACTATGGCTACACCTTC. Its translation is CASRKTGRDNYGYTF.

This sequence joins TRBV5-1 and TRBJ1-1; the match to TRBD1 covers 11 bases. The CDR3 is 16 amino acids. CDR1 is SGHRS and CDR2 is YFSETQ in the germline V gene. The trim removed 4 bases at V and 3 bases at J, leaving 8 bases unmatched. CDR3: CASSPGQGAFDTEAFF. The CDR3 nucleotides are TGCGCCAGCAGCCCCGGACAGGGGGCGTTTGACACTGAAGCTTTCTTT.

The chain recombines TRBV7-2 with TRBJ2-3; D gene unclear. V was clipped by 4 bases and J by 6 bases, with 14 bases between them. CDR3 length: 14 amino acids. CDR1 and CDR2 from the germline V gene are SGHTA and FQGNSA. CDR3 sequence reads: CASSSPSPADTQYF. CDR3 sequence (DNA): TGTGCCAGCAGCTCCCCGTCCCCGGCGGATACGCAGTATTTT.

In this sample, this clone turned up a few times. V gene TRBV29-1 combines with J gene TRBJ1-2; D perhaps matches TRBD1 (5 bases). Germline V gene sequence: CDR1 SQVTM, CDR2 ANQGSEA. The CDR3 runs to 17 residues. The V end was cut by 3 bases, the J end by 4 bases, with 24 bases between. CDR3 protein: CSVDSSGAPAIVYGYTF. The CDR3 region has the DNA TGCAGCGTTGATAGTAGCGGGGCACCCGCTATTGTCTATGGCTACACCTTC.

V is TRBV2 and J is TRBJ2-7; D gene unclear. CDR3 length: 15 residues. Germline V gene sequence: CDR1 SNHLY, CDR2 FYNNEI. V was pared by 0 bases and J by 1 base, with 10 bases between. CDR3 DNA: TGTGCCAGCAGTGAAGCGTTAGCTCTATCCTACGAGCAGTACTTC. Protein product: CASSEALALSYEQYF.

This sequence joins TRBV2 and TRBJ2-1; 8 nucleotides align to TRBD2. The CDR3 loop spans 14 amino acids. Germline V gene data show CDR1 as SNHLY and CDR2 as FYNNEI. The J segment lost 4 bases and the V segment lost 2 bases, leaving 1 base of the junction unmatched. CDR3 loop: CASSERGGYNEQFF. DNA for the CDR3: TGTGCCAGCAGTGAACGGGGGGGATACAATGAGCAGTTCTTC.

The CDR3 spells CASSVEGERGYTDTQYF. The CDR3 coding sequence is TGTGCCAGCAGCGTAGAAGGGGAAAGGGGATACACAGATACGCAGTATTTT. This chain joins TRBV9 and TRBJ2-3; tentatively, D is TRBD1 (5 bases). The germline V gene has CDR1 SGDLS and CDR2 YYNGEE. The germline V and J ends were trimmed by 0 bases and 2 bases, with 16 bases remaining between them. There are 17 residues in the CDR3.

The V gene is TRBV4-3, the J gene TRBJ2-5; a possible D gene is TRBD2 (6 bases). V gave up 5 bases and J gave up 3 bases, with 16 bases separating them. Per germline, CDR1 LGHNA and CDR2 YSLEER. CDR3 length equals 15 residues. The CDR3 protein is CASSKLDGTEETQYF. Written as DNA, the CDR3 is TGCGCCAGCAGCAAATTGGACGGGACTGAAGAGACCCAGTACTTC.

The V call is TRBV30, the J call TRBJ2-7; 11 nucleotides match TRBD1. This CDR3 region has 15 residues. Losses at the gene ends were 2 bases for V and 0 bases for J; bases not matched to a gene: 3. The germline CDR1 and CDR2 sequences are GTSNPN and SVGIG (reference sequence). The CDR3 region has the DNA TGTGCCTGGAGTTCAGGACAGGGGGCCTCCTACGAGCAGTACTTC. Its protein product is CAWSSGQGASYEQYF.

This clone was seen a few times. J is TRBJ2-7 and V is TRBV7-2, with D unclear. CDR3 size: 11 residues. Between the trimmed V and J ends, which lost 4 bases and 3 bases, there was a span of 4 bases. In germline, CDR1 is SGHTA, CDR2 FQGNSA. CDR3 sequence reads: CASSSVYEQYF. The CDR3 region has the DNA TGTGCCAGCAGCTCAGTCTACGAGCAGTACTTC.

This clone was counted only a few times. The DNA of the CDR3 is TGTGCCAGTAGTATTGGTGCAGTTACAAATGAGCAGTTCTTC. This encodes CASSIGAVTNEQFF. The chain carries TRBV19 and TRBJ2-1; D call uncertain. The ends were cut back, 3 bases at V and 7 bases at J, with 13 bases in the middle. Germline CDR1 reads LNHDA; CDR2 reads SQIVND (reference sequence). The CDR3 has 14 residues.

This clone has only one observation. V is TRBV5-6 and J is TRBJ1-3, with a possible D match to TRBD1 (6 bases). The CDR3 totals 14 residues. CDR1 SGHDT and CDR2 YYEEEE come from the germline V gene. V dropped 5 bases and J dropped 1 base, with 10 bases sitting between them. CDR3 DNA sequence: TGTGCCAGCAGTCAAGGGGGGTCTGGAAACACCATATATTTT. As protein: CASSQGGSGNTIYF.

Written as DNA, the CDR3 is TGTGCCAGCTCGCAGACAGGAGTCTACGAGCAGTACTTC. This translates into CASSQTGVYEQYF. The rearrangement links TRBV2 to TRBJ2-7, with a tentative D call TRBD1 (6 bases). Germline CDR1 reads SNHLY; CDR2 reads FYNNEI. Trimming left V 8 bases short and J 3 bases short, with 14 bases between. The CDR3 covers 13 residues.

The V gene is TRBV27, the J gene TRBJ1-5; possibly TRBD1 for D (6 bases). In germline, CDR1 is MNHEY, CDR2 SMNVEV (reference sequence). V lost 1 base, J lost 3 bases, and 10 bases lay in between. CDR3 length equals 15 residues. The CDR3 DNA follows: TGTGCCAGCAGTTTATATGGGACAATCAATCAGCCCCAGCATTTT. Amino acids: CASSLYGTINQPQHF.

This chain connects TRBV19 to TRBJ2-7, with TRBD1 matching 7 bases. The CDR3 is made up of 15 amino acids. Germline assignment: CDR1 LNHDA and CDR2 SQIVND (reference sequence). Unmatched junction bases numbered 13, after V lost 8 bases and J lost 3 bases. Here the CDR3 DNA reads TGTGCCAGTGGGGGCTTACCGGGACAGAGCTACGAGCAGTACTTC. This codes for CASGGLPGQSYEQYF. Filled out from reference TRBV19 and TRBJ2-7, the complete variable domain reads DGGITQSPKYLFRKEGQNVTLSCEQNLNHDAMYWYRQDPGQGLRLIYYSQIVNDFQKGDIAEGYSVSREKKESFPLTVTSAQKNPTAFYLCASGGLPGQSYEQYFGPGTRLTVT.

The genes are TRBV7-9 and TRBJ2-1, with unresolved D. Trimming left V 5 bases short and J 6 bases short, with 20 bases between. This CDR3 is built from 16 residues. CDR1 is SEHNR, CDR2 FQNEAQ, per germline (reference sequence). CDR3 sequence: CASSGRLAASSNEQFF. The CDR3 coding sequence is TGTGCCAGCAGCGGCCGATTGGCGGCGTCCAGCAATGAGCAGTTCTTC.

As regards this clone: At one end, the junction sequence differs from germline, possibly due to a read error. The CDR3 loop is CAGSDNQGLAKNIQYF. Here the CDR3 DNA reads TGTGCCGGCAGCGACAACCAGGGGCTGGCCAAAAACATTCAGTACTTC. The genes are TRBV9 and TRBJ2-4, with D perhaps TRBD1 (6 bases). Looked up from germline, CDR1 is SGDLS and CDR2 is YYNGEE. CDR3 length equals 16 residues. The full variable domain, in which reference TRBV9 and TRBJ2-4 provide the parts outside the CDR3, is DSGVTQTPKHLITATGQRVTLRCSPRSGDLSVYWYQQSLDQGLQFLIQYYNGEERAKGNILERFSAQQFPDLHSELNLSSLELGDSALYFCAGSDNQGLAKNIQYFGAGTRLSVL.

CDR3 sequence: CNIAGGADTDTDTQYF. The CDR3 coding sequence is TGCAACATAGCGGGGGGGGCCGATACGGACACAGATACGCAGTATTTT. J is TRBJ2-3 and V is TRBV29-1; 11 bases are a match to TRBD2. Germline assignment: CDR1 SQVTM and CDR2 ANQGSEA. This CDR3 comprises 16 residues.

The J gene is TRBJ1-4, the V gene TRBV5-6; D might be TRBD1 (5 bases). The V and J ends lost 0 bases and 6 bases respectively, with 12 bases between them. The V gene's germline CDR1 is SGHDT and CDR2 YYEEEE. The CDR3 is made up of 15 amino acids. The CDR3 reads CASSLVGEFDEKLFF. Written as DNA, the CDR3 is TGTGCCAGCAGCTTGGTGGGGGAGTTCGATGAAAAACTGTTTTTT.

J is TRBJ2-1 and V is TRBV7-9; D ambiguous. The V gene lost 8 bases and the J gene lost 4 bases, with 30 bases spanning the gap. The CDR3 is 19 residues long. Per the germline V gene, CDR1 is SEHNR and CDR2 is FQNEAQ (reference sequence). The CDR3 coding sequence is TGTGCCAGCTCCGAGGCAGGAACTTCTACCCTCGGTACTTACAATGAGCAGTTCTTC. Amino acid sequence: CASSEAGTSTLGTYNEQFF.

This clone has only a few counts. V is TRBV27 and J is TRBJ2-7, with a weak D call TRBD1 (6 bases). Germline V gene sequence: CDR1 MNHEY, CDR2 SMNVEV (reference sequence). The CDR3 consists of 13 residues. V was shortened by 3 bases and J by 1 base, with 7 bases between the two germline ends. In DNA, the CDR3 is TGTGCCAGCAGTTTCAGGGGTTCCTACGAGCAGTACTTC. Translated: CASSFRGSYEQYF.

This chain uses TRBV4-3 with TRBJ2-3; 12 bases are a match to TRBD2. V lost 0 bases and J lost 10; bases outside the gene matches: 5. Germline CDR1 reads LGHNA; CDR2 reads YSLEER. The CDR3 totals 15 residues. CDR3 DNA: TGCGCCAGCAGCCAAGATAGGACTAGCGGGGAGCCGCAGTATTTT. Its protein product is CASSQDRTSGEPQYF.

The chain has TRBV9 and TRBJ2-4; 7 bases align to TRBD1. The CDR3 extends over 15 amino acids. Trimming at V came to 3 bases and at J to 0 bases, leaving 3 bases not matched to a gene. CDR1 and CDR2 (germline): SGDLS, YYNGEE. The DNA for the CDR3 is TGTGCCAGCAGCGGGACAGGTGGAGCCAAAAACATTCAGTACTTC. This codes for CASSGTGGAKNIQYF. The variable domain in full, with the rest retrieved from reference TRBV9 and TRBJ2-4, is DSGVTQTPKHLITATGQRVTLRCSPRSGDLSVYWYQQSLDQGLQFLIQYYNGEERAKGNILERFSAQQFPDLHSELNLSSLELGDSALYFCASSGTGGAKNIQYFGAGTRLSVL.

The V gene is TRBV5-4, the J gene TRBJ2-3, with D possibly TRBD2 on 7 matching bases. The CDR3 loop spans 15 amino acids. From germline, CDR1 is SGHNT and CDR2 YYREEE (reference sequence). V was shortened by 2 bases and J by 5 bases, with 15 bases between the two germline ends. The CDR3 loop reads CASSFEGGAGDTQYF. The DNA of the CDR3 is TGTGCCAGCAGCTTCGAAGGGGGGGCCGGAGATACGCAGTATTTT.

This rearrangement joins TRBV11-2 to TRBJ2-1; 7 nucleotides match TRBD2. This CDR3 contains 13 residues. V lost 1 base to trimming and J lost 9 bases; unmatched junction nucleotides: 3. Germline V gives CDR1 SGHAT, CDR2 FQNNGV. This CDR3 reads CASSLVSGGEQFF. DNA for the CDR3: TGTGCCAGCAGCTTAGTCTCGGGGGGTGAGCAGTTCTTC.

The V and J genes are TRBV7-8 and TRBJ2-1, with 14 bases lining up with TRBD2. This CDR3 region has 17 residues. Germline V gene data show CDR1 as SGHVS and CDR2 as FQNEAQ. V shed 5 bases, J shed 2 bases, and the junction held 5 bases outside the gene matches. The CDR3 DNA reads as TGTGCCAGCAGCATCCGACTAGCGGGGGGGGCCTACAATGAGCAGTTCTTC. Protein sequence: CASSIRLAGGAYNEQFF.